Listed here are 3 T cell receptor beta chains from one sample, sequenced in a study of cytomegalovirus exposure and HLA in healthy donors. PCR used 60 Vbeta primers and 13 Jbeta primers. Clones were read by immunoSEQ multiplex PCR, and TCRdb kept only the in-frame ones, dropping some. The top ten clones hold 1.1% of a sample with about 190,000 clones, around four fifths of them seen once. Specimen: PBMCs. Source of these receptors: a woman between 40 and 50 years old in good health and CMV-seronegative.

J is TRBJ2-3 and V is TRBV9; D not certain. CDR1 and CDR2 from the germline V gene are SGDLS and YYNGEE. The V end was cut by 2 bases, the J end by 2 bases, with 6 bases between. The CDR3 is 13 amino acids. The CDR3 region is CASSVYNTDTQYF. Written as DNA, the CDR3 is TGTGCCAGCAGCGTGTATAACACAGATACGCAGTATTTT.

The chain uses TRBV7-3 and TRBJ1-3; TRBD1 might be the D (5 bases). CDR1 and CDR2 from the germline V gene are SGHTA and FQGTGA. Trimming pared 2 bases from V and 2 bases from J, leaving 10 bases between. The CDR3 covers 15 residues. Here the CDR3 DNA reads TGTGCCAGCAGCTTACAGGGAAGGGCTGGAAACACCATATATTTT. It translates to CASSLQGRAGNTIYF.

The genes are TRBV7-2 and TRBJ1-2; 10 positions agree with TRBD1. Germline CDR1 SGHTA, CDR2 FQGNSA. The trim removed 3 bases at V and 7 bases at J, leaving 5 bases unmatched. The CDR3 totals 14 residues. CDR3 nucleotides: TGTGCCAGCAGCTTCCGGGACAGGGGATTTGGCTACACCTTC. It specifies CASSFRDRGFGYTF. The variable domain in full, with the rest retrieved from reference TRBV7-2 and TRBJ1-2, is GAGVSQSPSNKVTEKGKDVELRCDPISGHTALYWYRQSLGQGLEFLIYFQGNSAPDKSGLPSDRFSAERTGGSVSTLTIQRTQQEDSAVYLCASSFRDRGFGYTFGSGTRLTVV.